Listed here is a single T cell receptor (beta chain). Its antigen is unidentified. Donors were healthy Caucasian individuals from Russia aged roughly 6 to 90. Drawn from each donor were around 9.1 milliliters of peripheral blood. PCR was performed a second time for about 7 to 11 cycles using a sample-barcoded 5' primer and a J-beta primer mix. TCRdb used MiXCR to reprocess the 5' RACE reads, holding one entry per CDR3 protein. The top ten clones hold about 19% of a sample with approximately 1,000,000 distinct CDR3 sequences, over 35% of them seen once. Trimming took 2 bases from V and 11 from J, leaving 24 bases between them. Germline V gives CDR1 MGHRA, CDR2 YSYEKL. This CDR3 has 16 residues. The data are from a study of blood T cells in healthy people across ages. Study observations and caveats: Diversity estimated from one million T cells was considered an underestimate.

This receptor was identified in a woman aged 55-70 years in good health. Sequencing used blood. The gene calls are TRBV4-1 and TRBJ2-5, with D possibly TRBD2 on 6 matching bases. The CDR3 reads CASSQPGTGAWYEQYF. CDR3 bases: TGCGCCAGCAGCCAACCCGGGACTGGGGCTTGGTATGAGCAGTACTTC.